This TCR beta chain was recorded in a study of somatic mutations in T cells in chronic GVHD (dated by TCRdb to about 2020). Genomic DNA was isolated and then used for the TCRbeta deep sequencing. TCRbeta CDR3 sequencing and initial data processing were performed with the immunoSEQ assay as a commercial service. As for how the authors treated the data: IMGT was used to annotate V, D, J genes, while reads were demultiplexed, adapter and primer sequences were stripped out, and similar clones were merged through frequency-ratio clustering. TCRdb retrieved this table from immuneACCESS and kept in-frame rearrangements only. Not all clones are present; in checked studies, unresolved V genes account for under half, and no reason is known for the remainder. The DNA gave D and trimming, while V, J and clone size come from that table. Across this sample there are 11,000 to 15,000 clones, with around four fifths seen only once. Approximately 30% of the sample is held by the ten biggest clonotypes.

The V end loses 6 bases and the J end loses 4 bases, and a stretch of 12 bases separates them. CDR3 length: 13 amino acids, cysteine to phenylalanine. The sequence is cut down to CDR3 DNA, 39 bases in frame from base 1. According to the germline V gene (reference sequence), CDR1 reads MNHEY and CDR2 reads SMNVEV. For sorting, staining was performed with anti-CD3, anti-CD4, anti-CD8 and a Vbeta20 antibody from the IOTest Beta Mark kit on a FACSAria III, and a purity above 98% was achieved. Peripheral blood was collected in sodium heparin tubes, and mononuclear cells were isolated by Ficoll-Paque PLUS density gradient centrifugation. CD4+ Vbeta20+, CD4+ Vbeta20-, and CD8+ T cell fractions were FACS-sorted before TCRbeta deep sequencing. Comments on this clone: Its antigen is still unknown. No per-base quality is available; no much larger clone lies one base away.

The sample consisted of Vbeta20-negative CD4+ T cells from blood. Per the publication, the cell subset or site label means: CD4+ T cells sorted as TCR Vbeta20 negative by flow cytometry. The chain is made from TRBV27 and TRBJ1-1; TRBD1 is possibly the D segment (6 matching bases). The sequence was obtained from a male patient aged 45-60 years with chronic graft-versus-host disease. Once a transplant has taken place, some T cells may be donor derived. The nucleotide sequence is given as TGTGCCAGCAGACCAAGGGGGAGCACTGAAGCTTTCTTT. It translates to CASRPRGSTEAFF.